What follows are 6 T cell receptor beta chains derived from one specimen sequenced in a study of CD8+ T cells in alopecia areata. As the sequencing template, cDNA was produced by extracting RNA and reverse transcribing it. The data were produced by immunoSEQ multiplex PCR, yet TCRdb's version contains in-frame clones alone and is incomplete. The table lists over 90,000 clones, 65% to 90% of them singletons. The treatment here: oral pan-JAK inhibitor, 5-10 mg twice daily. Material: CD8+ T cells sorted from blood, obtained between weeks 30 and 35, from a patient treated with tofacitinib. These receptors all stem from a human donor with alopecia areata.

J is TRBJ1-4 and V is TRBV29-1; no reliable D call. CDR3 length: 10 residues. Germline CDR1 SQVTM, CDR2 ANQGSEA. The V and J ends lost 7 bases and 11 bases respectively, with 11 bases between them. The CDR3 nucleotides are TGCAGCGCTCTGGGCGACAAACTGTTTTTT. It encodes CSALGDKLFF. Full variable domain (missing parts from reference TRBV29-1 and TRBJ1-4): SAVISQKPSRDICQRGTSLTIQCQVDSQVTMMFWYRQQPGQSLTLIATANQGSEATYESGFVIDKFPISRPNLTFSTLTVSNMSPEDSSIYLCSALGDKLFFGSGTQLSVL.

The CDR3: CASSPDSTYEQYF. The DNA of the CDR3 is TGTGCCAGCAGCCCCGACAGTACCTACGAGCAGTACTTC. This sequence joins TRBV2 and TRBJ2-7; possibly TRBD1 for D (5 bases). CDR1 is SNHLY, CDR2 FYNNEI, per germline. V lost 6 bases and J lost 2, with 11 bases in between. The CDR3 covers 13 residues.

CDR3 loop: CASSYYGSGSYNEQFF. CDR3 DNA: TGTGCCAGCAGTTACTATGGCAGCGGCTCCTACAATGAGCAGTTCTTC. The chain links TRBV6-5 to TRBJ2-1; possibly TRBD2 for D (5 bases). Per germline, CDR1 MNHEY and CDR2 SVGAGI. The germline V and J ends were trimmed by 1 base and 0 bases, with 10 bases remaining between them. The CDR3 spans 16 residues.

The J gene is TRBJ1-1, the V gene TRBV19; weak D call: TRBD1 (6 bases). The CDR3 is 12 amino acids. CDR1 and CDR2 (germline): LNHDA, SQIVND (reference sequence). V was trimmed by 3 bases and J by 7 bases, leaving 9 bases between them. The CDR3 sequence is CASSIGGLEAFF. CDR3 bases: TGTGCCAGTAGTATCGGGGGGCTTGAAGCTTTCTTT.

V usage is TRBV7-9 and J usage is TRBJ2-1, with TRBD2 as a possible D gene (6 bases). The CDR3 loop spans 12 amino acids. Germline lookup yields CDR1 SEHNR and CDR2 FQNEAQ (reference sequence). Trimming cost V 5 bases and J 9 bases, with 11 bases left between them. CDR3 bases: TGTGCCAGCAGCCCCGGGGGTGGTGAGCAGTTCTTC. Translation: CASSPGGGEQFF.

V gene TRBV27 combines with J gene TRBJ1-2; D is perhaps TRBD1 (6 bases). V lost 2 bases and J 2 bases, leaving 9 bases between the germline ends. CDR1 MNHEY and CDR2 SMNVEV come from the germline V gene (reference sequence). The CDR3 sequence is 14 residues long. The CDR3 loop is CASSLRGHNYGYTF. The CDR3 bases are TGTGCCAGCAGTTTACGGGGGCACAACTATGGCTACACCTTC.